The clone carrying this TCR beta chain was seen repeatedly, ten times or more. Its specificity is unknown. The output of every sequencing run exceeded 190 million TCR-beta sequences, derived from 15-18 subjects. Each CDR3 protein is one row after TCRdb ran MiXCR on the 5' RACE reads. The sample has roughly 36,000 distinct CDR3 sequences, 3% to 3.5% seen once; the top ten hold approximately 8.4%. Sample time point: longitudinal time-point 1 (baseline). The data are from a study of neurological immune-mediated disorders. Study-wide context: Secondary progressive disease was present in 3, and relapsing-remitting disease in 31, of the 34 multiple sclerosis patients. Study findings and constraints: When grouped phylogenetically, the repertoires of 18 of the 34 multiple sclerosis patients fell together in one related-CDR3 cluster, which is a possible signature. For the multiple sclerosis repertoire cluster, an association with any clinical or MRI feature was absent.

Trimming pared 6 bases from V and 4 bases from J, leaving 19 bases between. Germline CDR1 reads MNHEY; CDR2 reads SVGAGI. The CDR3 is 16 amino acids. This TCR was recovered from a woman in her sixties or seventies with multiple sclerosis. The chain uses TRBV6-5 and TRBJ2-1; D is perhaps TRBD2 (6 bases). The sample consisted of PBMCs. The CDR3: CASRPLLARQYNEQFF. The DNA of the CDR3 is TGTGCCAGCAGACCCCTCCTAGCGCGGCAGTACAATGAGCAGTTCTTC.